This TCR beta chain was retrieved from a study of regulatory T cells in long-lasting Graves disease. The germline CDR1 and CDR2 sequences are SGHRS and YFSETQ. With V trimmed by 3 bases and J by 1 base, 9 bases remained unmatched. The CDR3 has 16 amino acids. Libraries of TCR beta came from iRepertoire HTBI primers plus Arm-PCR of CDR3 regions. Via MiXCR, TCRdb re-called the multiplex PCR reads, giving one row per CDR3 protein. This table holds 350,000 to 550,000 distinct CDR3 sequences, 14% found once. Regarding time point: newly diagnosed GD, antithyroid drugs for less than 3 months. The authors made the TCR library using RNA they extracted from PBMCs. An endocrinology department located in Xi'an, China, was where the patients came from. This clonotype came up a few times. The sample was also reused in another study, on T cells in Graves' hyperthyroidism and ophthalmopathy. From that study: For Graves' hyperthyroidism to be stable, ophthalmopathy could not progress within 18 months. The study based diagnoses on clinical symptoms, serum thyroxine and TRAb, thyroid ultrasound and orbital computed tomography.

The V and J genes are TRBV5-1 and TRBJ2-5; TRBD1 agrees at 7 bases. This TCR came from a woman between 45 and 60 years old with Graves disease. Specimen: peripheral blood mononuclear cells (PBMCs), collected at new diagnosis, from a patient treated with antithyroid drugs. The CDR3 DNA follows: TGCGCCAGCAGCTCCGAACAGGGGATTGCCCAAGAGACCCAGTACTTC. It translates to CASSSEQGIAQETQYF.